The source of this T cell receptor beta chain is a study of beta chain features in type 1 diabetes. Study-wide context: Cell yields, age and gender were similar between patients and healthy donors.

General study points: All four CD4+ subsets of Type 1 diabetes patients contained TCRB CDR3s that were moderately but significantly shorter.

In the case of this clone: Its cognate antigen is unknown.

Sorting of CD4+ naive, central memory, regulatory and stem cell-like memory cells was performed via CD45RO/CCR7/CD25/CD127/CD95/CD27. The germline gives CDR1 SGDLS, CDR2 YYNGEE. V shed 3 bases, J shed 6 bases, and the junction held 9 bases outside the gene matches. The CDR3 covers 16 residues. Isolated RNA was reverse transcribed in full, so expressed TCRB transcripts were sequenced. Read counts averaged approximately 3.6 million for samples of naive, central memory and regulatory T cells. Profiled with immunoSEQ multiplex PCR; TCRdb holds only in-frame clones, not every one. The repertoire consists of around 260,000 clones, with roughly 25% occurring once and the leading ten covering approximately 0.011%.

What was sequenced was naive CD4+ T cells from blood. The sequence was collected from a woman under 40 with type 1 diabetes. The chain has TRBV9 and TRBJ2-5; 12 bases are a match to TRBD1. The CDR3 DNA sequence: TGTGCCAGCAGCGGCCGGGACAGGGGGCCGGTCCAGACCCAGTACTTC. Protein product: CASSGRDRGPVQTQYF.